This T cell receptor (beta chain) stems from a study of blood T cell repertoires in COVID-19. Study summary: The origin of the acute and convalescent COVID-19 samples was the United States, Italy and Spain.

Trimming removed 0 bases from V and 9 bases from J, with 18 bases in between. This CDR3 spans 16 amino acids. Germline lookup yields CDR1 LNHDA and CDR2 SQIVND (reference sequence). Study processing details: Counts of nucleated cells, estimated from reference gene primer amplification, were obtained. Method: immunoSEQ multiplex PCR; TCRdb's copy keeps in-frame clones and lacks some. The V and J calls and clone size come from that table; D and trimming were worked out from the DNA. Among about 190,000 clones listed, about four fifths were seen once. This clone was detected a few times. The chain combines TRBV19 with TRBJ2-1; D is uncertain. The sequenced material came from PBMCs or T cells enriched from blood (not recorded which). The clonotype comes from a woman in her thirties who had recovered from COVID-19. As DNA, the CDR3 is TGTGCCAGTAGTATAGACGGTGACACCTCAATGGTTGAGCAGTTCTTC. It is translated as CASSIDGDTSMVEQFF.